Below, one T cell receptor beta chain is given with its context. With 3 bases removed from V and 8 bases from J, the gap between germline ends came to 10 bases. Per the germline V gene, CDR1 is KGHSH and CDR2 is LQKENI. This CDR3 is built from 12 residues. The data originate from a study of shared clonotypes between healthy human individuals. Profiling relied on immunoSEQ multiplex PCR, and the TCRdb table lists in-frame clones only, not all of them. The data hold about 2 million clones, with 85% to 95% observed a single time. The receptor comes from a man between 18 and 35 years old in good health. Source material: naive CD4+ T cells sorted from blood. Described subset: CD45RA+ positively selected. The chain has TRBV18 and TRBJ1-1, with D possibly matching TRBD1 (6 bases). In DNA form, the CDR3 reads TGTGCCAGCTCACCGAGGACAGCCGAAGCTTTCTTT. This translates into CASSPRTAEAFF.